Sequencing of this TCR beta chain was carried out in a study of shared clonotypes between healthy human individuals. General study points: In a few donors, around 5% of naive CD4 clonotypes appeared in common.

On this clone: Its antigen is still unknown.

CD45RO-negative, CCR7-selected cells formed the naive CD8 fraction, which excluded terminally differentiated effector memory CD45RA+ cells. The protocol was immunoSEQ multiplex PCR, while the TCRdb copy is restricted to in-frame clones and leaves out a portion. The data show 2 million or so clones, about 95% seen once. The clonotype originates from a man aged 18-30 years in good health. Sequenced input: naive CD8+ T cells sorted from blood.

The CDR3 sequence: CASSFFGLGTEAFF. DNA for the CDR3: TGTGCCAGCAGTTTTTTTGGGTTGGGCACTGAAGCTTTCTTT. The chain couples TRBV28 to TRBJ1-1; unclear D gene. V gave up 3 bases and J gave up 4 bases, with 12 bases separating them. Germline lookup yields CDR1 MDHEN and CDR2 SYDVKM. CDR3 length equals 14 residues.